One sample yielded the 18 T cell receptor beta chains listed below, sequenced in a study of graft-versus-host responses after intestinal transplantation. No antigen is known for these receptors. Sequencing used immunoSEQ multiplex PCR; TCRdb keeps in-frame clones, though not all of them. The table lists approximately 94,000 clones, roughly 87% of them singletons. Sample: unstimulated CD4+ T cells sorted from spleen or lymph node cells, taken before transplant. All receptors come from a human donor who was the organ donor for an intestinal transplant.

The J gene is TRBJ1-6, the V gene TRBV19; no firm D call. This CDR3 has 15 residues. Germline CDR1 LNHDA, CDR2 SQIVND (reference sequence). The V and J ends lost 9 bases and 9 bases respectively, with 21 bases between them. The CDR3: CASKEASIFVSPLHF. Written as DNA, the CDR3 is TGTGCCAGCAAGGAGGCCTCAATTTTTGTTTCACCCCTCCACTTT.

The rearrangement joins TRBV7-3 to TRBJ2-2, with 16 nucleotides matching TRBD2. Germline V CDR1 and CDR2: SGHTA, FQGTGA. This CDR3 contains 19 residues. V lost 1 base, J lost 6 bases, and 8 bases stayed unmatched. For the CDR3, the DNA is TGTGCCAGCAGCTTAAGCGGGGGACTAGCGGGGGGGCCCCCCGGGGAGCTGTTTTTT. Protein: CASSLSGGLAGGPPGELFF.

In this sample, this clone turned up a few times. This chain links TRBV7-9 with TRBJ1-4, with no clear D. V dropped 3 bases and J dropped 7 bases, with 12 bases sitting between them. The CDR3 has 14 residues. CDR1 and CDR2 from the germline V gene are SEHNR and FQNEAQ (reference sequence). CDR3 sequence reads: CASSFARQAEKLFF. The CDR3 DNA reads as TGTGCCAGCAGCTTTGCCAGACAAGCTGAAAAACTGTTTTTT.

The V call is TRBV28, the J call TRBJ1-3; D perhaps matches TRBD1 (5 bases). CDR1 and CDR2 (germline): MDHEN, SYDVKM. The CDR3 covers 17 residues. The V gene lost 6 bases and the J gene lost 1 base, with 19 bases spanning the gap. The CDR3 loop reads CASRGRKGRTSGNTIYF. DNA for the CDR3: TGTGCCAGCAGGGGACGAAAGGGACGGACTTCTGGAAACACCATATATTTT. The whole variable domain, remainder taken from reference TRBV28 and TRBJ1-3, is DVKVTQSSRYLVKRTGEKVFLECVQDMDHENMFWYRQDPGLGLRLIYFSYDVKMKEKGDIPEGYSVSREKKERFSLILESASTNQTSMYLCASRGRKGRTSGNTIYFGEGSWLTVV.

The chain couples TRBV28 to TRBJ1-1; the match to TRBD1 covers 8 bases. Germline-derived CDR1 and CDR2 are MDHEN and SYDVKM. V trimming: 4 bases; J trimming: 2 bases; junction bases outside the gene matches: 12. The CDR3 runs to 17 residues. The CDR3 region has the DNA TGTGCCAGCAGTTATCAGGGGGCGCGGCCCGCAAACACTGAAGCTTTCTTT. Residues: CASSYQGARPANTEAFF.

The chain recombines TRBV9 with TRBJ2-3; 7 bases are a match to TRBD1. CDR3 length: 17 amino acids. Trimming cost V 1 base and J 2 bases; bases outside gene matches: 10. In germline, CDR1 is SGDLS, CDR2 YYNGEE. The CDR3, as DNA: TGTGCCAGCAGCGTATCCCCAGGGGGATTATTCACAGATACGCAGTATTTT. Its translation: CASSVSPGGLFTDTQYF.

The chain combines TRBV6-5 with TRBJ2-3; 8 bases align to TRBD2. Germline trimming cut 6 bases from V and 4 bases from J; bases unmatched to any gene: 3. The CDR3 length is 13 residues. CDR1 and CDR2 (germline): MNHEY, SVGAGI. The CDR3: CASSGGAADTQYF. The CDR3 DNA follows: TGTGCCAGCAGCGGGGGGGCTGCAGATACGCAGTATTTT.

V and J are TRBV2 and TRBJ1-1; D gene uncertain. The CDR3 runs to 13 residues. V was pared by 8 bases and J by 3 bases, with 13 bases between. CDR1 is SNHLY, CDR2 FYNNEI, per germline. DNA for the CDR3: TGTGCCAGCCATGGGGTCTTCGACACTGAAGCTTTCTTT. Encoded protein: CASHGVFDTEAFF.

J is TRBJ2-3 and V is TRBV9, with 9 bases identical to TRBD2. There are 15 residues in the CDR3. Germline CDR1 SGDLS, CDR2 YYNGEE. Losses at the gene ends were 1 base for V and 5 bases for J; bases not matched to a gene: 5. CDR3 region: CASSVSLRGGDTQYF. The CDR3 coding sequence is TGTGCCAGCAGCGTATCATTGCGGGGGGGAGATACGCAGTATTTT.

This sequence joins TRBV9 and TRBJ2-1; D gene uncertain. Germline lookup yields CDR1 SGDLS and CDR2 YYNGEE. There are 13 residues in the CDR3. V was shortened by 0 bases and J by 10 bases, with 11 bases between the two germline ends. The CDR3 sequence is CASSVVIFGEQFF. As DNA, the CDR3 is TGTGCCAGCAGCGTAGTGATCTTTGGGGAGCAGTTCTTC.

This chain connects TRBV4-1 to TRBJ2-1; D possibly matches TRBD1 or TRBD2 (5 bases each). V was trimmed by 3 bases and J by 13 bases, leaving 16 bases between them. The CDR3 has 13 residues. CDR1 is MGHRA, CDR2 YSYEKL, per germline. As DNA, the CDR3 is TGCGCCAGCAGCCATCCCCGCCGGGACCCCCAGTTCTTC. It codes for CASSHPRRDPQFF.

V and J are TRBV6-1 and TRBJ2-2; D gene unclear. V lost 2 bases and J 9 bases, leaving 4 bases between the germline ends. The CDR3 runs to 11 residues. The germline V gene has CDR1 MNHNS and CDR2 SASEGT. CDR3 in amino acids: CASSEFRELFF. The CDR3 DNA reads TGTGCCAGCAGTGAATTTCGGGAGCTGTTTTTT.

CDR3 nucleotides: TGTGCCATCGGGGATCCCGGGGGCCGAAGGACTGAAGCTTTCTTT. Translated, it gives CAIGDPGGRRTEAFF. This chain connects TRBV10-3 to TRBJ1-1, with a tentative D call TRBD1 (6 bases). Germline CDR1 reads ENHRY; CDR2 reads SYGVKD. The CDR3 extends over 15 amino acids. Trimming pared 8 bases from V and 5 bases from J, leaving 21 bases between.

The V call is TRBV19, the J call TRBJ2-2; 8 positions agree with TRBD1. CDR1 and CDR2 from the germline V gene are LNHDA and SQIVND (reference sequence). The CDR3 loop spans 15 amino acids. Trimming at V came to 6 bases and at J to 6 bases, leaving 9 bases not matched to a gene. This CDR3 reads CASSRQGILAGELFF. The CDR3 bases are TGTGCCAGTAGCCGACAGGGGATTTTGGCCGGGGAGCTGTTTTTT.

The rearrangement links TRBV21-1 to TRBJ2-5; the table's D call of TRBD2 was not tested on the DNA. TRBV21-1 is shown as a pseudogene. CDR3 length: 18 residues. In DNA form, the CDR3 reads TGTGCCAGCAGCAAAAAGGGGGAGGGGGGGCAGTTAGAAGAGACCCAGTACTTC. It specifies CASSKKGEGGQLEETQYF.

This clone was picked up one time. This chain joins TRBV25-1 and TRBJ2-3; D gene ambiguous. The CDR3 has 12 residues. Germline V gene sequence: CDR1 MGHDK, CDR2 SYGVNS. V lost 7 bases and J 4 bases, leaving 9 bases between the germline ends. The CDR3 spells CASIGFADTQYF. Written as DNA, the CDR3 is TGTGCCAGCATTGGATTTGCAGATACGCAGTATTTT.

This clone was detected only once. CDR3 nucleotide sequence: TGTGCCTCCCACCCGGGGGGGCCTCAGAGAAGGGAGACCCAGTACTTC. This codes for CASHPGGPQRRETQYF. This rearrangement joins TRBV30 to TRBJ2-5, with 8 bases that match TRBD2. CDR1 and CDR2 (germline): GTSNPN, SVGIG (reference sequence). V was pared by 7 bases and J by 5 bases, with 18 bases of the junction left unmatched. The CDR3 is made up of 16 amino acids. The whole variable domain, remainder taken from reference TRBV30 and TRBJ2-5, is SQTIHQWPATLVQPVGSPLSLECTVEGTSNPNLYWYRQAAGRGLQLLFYSVGIGQISSEVPQNLSASRPQDRQFILSSKKLLLSDSGFYLCASHPGGPQRRETQYFGPGTRLLVL.

The CDR3 protein is CASSRQGDLYEQYF. The DNA for the CDR3 is TGTGCCAGCAGCCGACAGGGGGACCTCTACGAGCAGTACTTC. The rearrangement links TRBV7-8 to TRBJ2-7, with 9 bases that match TRBD1. CDR1 and CDR2 (germline): SGHVS, FQNEAQ. The CDR3 contains 14 residues. Trimming removed 5 bases from V and 3 bases from J; junction bases left unmatched: 5. The variable domain in full, completed from reference TRBV7-8 and TRBJ2-7, reads GAGVSQSPRYKVAKRGQDVALRCDPISGHVSLFWYQQALGQGPEFLTYFQNEAQLDKSGLPSDRFFAERPEGSVSTLKIQRTQQEDSAVYLCASSRQGDLYEQYFGPGTRLTVT.